These 32 T cell receptor beta chains originate from one sample sequenced in a study of T cells in localized non-small cell lung cancer. Data came from immunoSEQ multiplex PCR; TCRdb stores just in-frame clones and leaves some out. The sample has about 20,000 clones; more than 85% are singletons. The sample consisted of PBMCs, taken before any cancer treatment. Receptor source: a man aged 35-75 years with stage II squamous cell lung carcinoma.

This clone has a single count. The CDR3 region has the DNA TGCAGCGTTGAATTCCGAGGACAGTACAATGAGCAGTTCTTC. Residues: CSVEFRGQYNEQFF. The chain uses TRBV29-1 and TRBJ2-1; a weak D match, TRBD1 (6 bases). This CDR3 spans 14 amino acids. Germline V CDR1 and CDR2: SQVTM, ANQGSEA. V shed 2 bases and J shed 4 bases, with 12 bases lying between them.

This clone was detected once. The V gene is TRBV18, the J gene TRBJ1-1, with a tentative D call TRBD1 (5 bases). Germline-derived CDR1 and CDR2 are KGHSH and LQKENI. CDR3 length equals 15 residues. V lost 6 bases and J 5 bases, leaving 19 bases between the germline ends. The CDR3 bases are TGTGCCAGCTCTCTTGCGGGGGGTGACGGAACTGAAGCTTTCTTT. It is translated as CASSLAGGDGTEAFF.

The chain is built from TRBV5-1 and TRBJ1-2, with unresolved D. Germline assignment: CDR1 SGHRS and CDR2 YFSETQ. CDR3 length: 15 residues. V lost 2 bases and J 5 bases, leaving 16 bases between the germline ends. CDR3 region: CASSFQPADVYGYTF. The CDR3, as DNA: TGCGCCAGCAGCTTCCAGCCGGCGGACGTTTATGGCTACACCTTC.

This chain links TRBV10-3 with TRBJ2-5; possible D gene TRBD1, 5 bases. The CDR3 is made up of 14 amino acids. Trimming took off 2 bases at V and 0 bases at J, with 7 bases between the two ends. CDR1 is ENHRY, CDR2 SYGVKD, per germline. CDR3 nucleotide sequence: TGTGCCATCAGTGAGGGACAAAACCAAGAGACCCAGTACTTC. This sequence encodes CAISEGQNQETQYF.

The chain recombines TRBV5-1 with TRBJ2-5, with D possibly matching TRBD1 (6 bases). This CDR3 contains 14 residues. Germline V lookup: CDR1 SGHRS, CDR2 YFSETQ. V was pared by 3 bases and J by 3 bases, with 12 bases between. DNA of the CDR3: TGCGCCAGCAGCTCCGACAGGTACGAAGAGACCCAGTACTTC. Its translation is CASSSDRYEETQYF.

The chain couples TRBV5-4 to TRBJ2-5; D may be TRBD1 (6 bases). CDR3 length equals 15 residues. Germline V gene sequence: CDR1 SGHNT, CDR2 YYREEE (reference sequence). Trimming shortened V by 2 bases and J by 2 bases, and 13 bases separated the two germline ends. The CDR3 coding sequence is TGTGCCAGCAGCTTTTTTCCAGGGGAACAAGAGACCCAGTACTTC. This translates into CASSFFPGEQETQYF.

The chain combines TRBV2 with TRBJ2-5; TRBD2 is a possible D gene (6 bases). Trimming took off 7 bases at V and 0 bases at J, with 15 bases between the two ends. The CDR3 spans 15 residues. Germline values: CDR1 SNHLY, CDR2 FYNNEI. The CDR3 sequence is CASNPSVAYQETQYF. The CDR3 region has the DNA TGTGCCAGCAATCCTAGCGTAGCGTACCAAGAGACCCAGTACTTC. The variable domain in full, with the rest retrieved from reference TRBV2 and TRBJ2-5, is EPEVTQTPSHQVTQMGQEVILRCVPISNHLYFYWYRQILGQKVEFLVSFYNNEISEKSEIFDDQFSVERPDGSNFTLKIRSTKLEDSAMYFCASNPSVAYQETQYFGPGTRLLVL.

This chain links TRBV6-1 with TRBJ2-1; TRBD2 matches at 12 bases. The CDR3 is 14 residues long. Germline V CDR1 and CDR2: MNHNS, SASEGT. Trimming at V came to 4 bases and at J to 8 bases, leaving 3 bases not matched to a gene. In nucleotides, the CDR3 is TGTGCCAGCAGTGGACTAGCGGGAGTCCATGAGCAGTTCTTC. This sequence encodes CASSGLAGVHEQFF.

This chain uses TRBV29-1 with TRBJ1-2; no clear D gene. CDR1 is SQVTM, CDR2 ANQGSEA, per germline. Between the trimmed V and J ends, which lost 4 bases and 3 bases, there was a span of 9 bases. This CDR3 has 12 amino acids. Here the CDR3 DNA reads TGCAGCGTTGGAACCCCCTACTATGGCTACACCTTC. Its translation: CSVGTPYYGYTF.

CDR3 protein: CASIRTEQETQYF. The DNA of the CDR3 is TGTGCCAGCATCCGGACAGAACAAGAGACCCAGTACTTC. The chain combines TRBV2 with TRBJ2-5, with D tentatively TRBD1 (6 bases). Germline loops: CDR1 SNHLY, CDR2 FYNNEI. CDR3 length equals 13 residues. V lost 7 bases and J lost 2, with 11 bases in between.

The V call is TRBV28, the J call TRBJ1-5, with D hard to call. The CDR3 is 12 amino acids. V lost 7 bases and J lost 4, with 8 bases in between. Germline values: CDR1 MDHEN, CDR2 SYDVKM. The CDR3: CASTRRNQPQHF. Here the CDR3 DNA reads TGTGCCAGCACGCGGAGGAATCAGCCCCAGCATTTT.

The V and J genes are TRBV7-5 and TRBJ2-7. TRBV7-5 is a known pseudogene. The CDR3 runs to 13 residues. CDR3 in DNA: TGTGTCAGAAGCCCCGGCGGTTGGGGAGAGCAGTACTTC. It encodes CVRSPGGWGEQYF.

The V gene is TRBV27, the J gene TRBJ1-2; D perhaps matches TRBD1 (5 bases). There are 18 residues in the CDR3. V dropped 2 bases and J dropped 6 bases, with 25 bases sitting between them. CDR1 and CDR2 (germline): MNHEY, SMNVEV (reference sequence). The CDR3 nucleotides are TGTGCCAGCAGTTTAAAAATTAATTTAGGTGGAGGGACGAATGGCTACACCTTC. Translation: CASSLKINLGGGTNGYTF.

The chain has TRBV5-6 and TRBJ1-5; TRBD1 is a possible D gene (5 bases). V shed 4 bases and J shed 6 bases, with 17 bases lying between them. Germline CDR1 SGHDT, CDR2 YYEEEE. The CDR3 length is 15 residues. CDR3: CASSLSGGLAQPQHF. CDR3 bases: TGTGCCAGCAGCCTTTCGGGGGGATTAGCTCAGCCCCAGCATTTT.

V usage is TRBV4-1 and J usage is TRBJ1-4; 7 positions match TRBD1. The CDR3 covers 15 residues. Germline V gene lookup returns CDR1 MGHRA and CDR2 YSYEKL. J lost 8 bases, V lost 0 bases, and 6 bases had no gene match. CDR3 sequence (DNA): TGCGCCAGCAGCCAAGAGAGGGGACAGCACGAAAAACTGTTTTTT. Protein sequence: CASSQERGQHEKLFF.

The chain employs TRBV28 and TRBJ2-7; D is tentatively TRBD1 or TRBD2 (6 bases each). Trimming took off 1 base at V and 0 bases at J, with 10 bases between the two ends. The CDR3 totals 15 residues. Germline loops: CDR1 MDHEN, CDR2 SYDVKM. CDR3 sequence (DNA): TGTGCCAGCAGTTTATACGGAGGGGGCTCCTACGAGCAGTACTTC. This sequence encodes CASSLYGGGSYEQYF.

The chain recombines TRBV4-1 with TRBJ1-1; D is unclear. The CDR3 is made up of 13 amino acids. Trimming cost V 1 base and J 8 bases, with 11 bases left between them. Germline CDR1 and CDR2: MGHRA and YSYEKL. In DNA form, the CDR3 reads TGCGCCAGCAGCCAAGGGACTTTGGGGGAAGCTTTCTTT. As protein: CASSQGTLGEAFF.

This chain joins TRBV15 and TRBJ2-7; no reliable D call. CDR3 size: 13 residues. Germline lookup yields CDR1 LNHNV and CDR2 YYDKDF (reference sequence). V shed 0 bases and J shed 1 base, with 4 bases lying between them. CDR3 sequence: CATSRDRSYEQYF. DNA of the CDR3: TGTGCCACCAGCAGAGATCGGTCCTACGAGCAGTACTTC. The whole variable domain, remainder taken from reference TRBV15 and TRBJ2-7, is DAMVIQNPRYQVTQFGKPVTLSCSQTLNHNVMYWYQQKSSQAPKLLFHYYDKDFNNEADTPDNFQSRRPNTSFCFLDIRSPGLGDTAMYLCATSRDRSYEQYFGPGTRLTVT.

The chain uses TRBV6-1 and TRBJ2-5, with D unresolved. Deletions cut 6 bases from V and 0 bases from J, with 8 bases between. This CDR3 contains 13 residues. Per germline, CDR1 MNHNS and CDR2 SASEGT. CDR3 sequence: CASRKSYQETQYF. Here the CDR3 DNA reads TGTGCCAGCAGAAAATCGTACCAAGAGACCCAGTACTTC.

The CDR3 DNA follows: TGTGCCAGCAGCTTATCAGTAGGGACCGGGGAGCTGTTTTTT. Its protein product is CASSLSVGTGELFF. This chain links TRBV7-2 with TRBJ2-2; the D is unclear. The CDR3 sequence is 14 residues long. V was trimmed by 2 bases and J by 5 bases, leaving 9 bases between them. Germline V gives CDR1 SGHTA, CDR2 FQGNSA.

This chain links TRBV4-2 with TRBJ2-3; 8 bases agree with TRBD2. This CDR3 is 14 amino acids long. From germline, CDR1 is LGHNA and CDR2 YNFKEQ. The trim removed 4 bases at V and 5 bases at J, leaving 5 bases unmatched. DNA for the CDR3: TGTGCCAGCAGCCTCTCCGGGAGGGGAGATACGCAGTATTTT. It specifies CASSLSGRGDTQYF.

The chain couples TRBV25-1 to TRBJ2-1; 7 bases fit TRBD2. CDR1 MGHDK and CDR2 SYGVNS come from the germline V gene. The V gene end was trimmed by 7 bases and the J gene end by 4 bases; junction bases not matched to a gene: 7. The CDR3 has 14 amino acids. This CDR3 reads CASKGTSVYNEQFF. In DNA form, the CDR3 reads TGTGCCAGCAAGGGTACTAGCGTATACAATGAGCAGTTCTTC.

This chain connects TRBV27 to TRBJ1-1; maybe TRBD1 (5 bases). CDR1 and CDR2 (germline): MNHEY, SMNVEV (reference sequence). Trimming cost V 3 bases and J 9 bases, with 14 bases left between them. This CDR3 has 13 amino acids. Written as DNA, the CDR3 is TGTGCCAGCAGTTTTACCAAGGCGGGACAAGCTTTCTTT. It is translated as CASSFTKAGQAFF.

This chain uses TRBV29-1 with TRBJ1-1; TRBD1 matches 8 bases. The length of the CDR3 is 15 residues. The germline V gene has CDR1 SQVTM and CDR2 ANQGSEA. Unmatched junction bases numbered 10, after V lost 4 bases and J lost 3 bases. The CDR3 here is CSVGGQGLRDTEAFF. The CDR3 DNA sequence: TGCAGCGTTGGAGGACAGGGCTTAAGGGACACTGAAGCTTTCTTT.

J is TRBJ1-2 and V is TRBV10-3; 7 bases are a match to TRBD1. Germline assignment: CDR1 ENHRY and CDR2 SYGVKD. With V trimmed by 6 bases and J by 4 bases, 8 bases remained unmatched. CDR3 length: 14 residues. CDR3 sequence: CAIRALGQFYGYTF. The CDR3, as DNA: TGTGCCATCAGGGCCTTGGGACAGTTCTATGGCTACACCTTC.

V usage is TRBV7-3 and J usage is TRBJ2-3; 11 bases line up with TRBD1. V shed 5 bases, J shed 7 bases, and the junction held 5 bases outside the gene matches. This CDR3 has 14 residues. Germline CDR1 reads SGHTA; CDR2 reads FQGTGA. The CDR3 reads CASSHGTGGNTQYF. In nucleotides, the CDR3 is TGTGCCAGCAGCCACGGGACAGGGGGGAATACGCAGTATTTT. The variable domain in full, completed from reference TRBV7-3 and TRBJ2-3, reads GAGVSQTPSNKVTEKGKYVELRCDPISGHTALYWYRQSLGQGPEFLIYFQGTGAADDSGLPNDRFFAVRPEGSVSTLKIQRTERGDSAVYLCASSHGTGGNTQYFGPGTRLTVL.

The chain has TRBV7-9 and TRBJ2-5; D gene ambiguous. Trimming took off 2 bases at V and 2 bases at J, with 9 bases between the two ends. CDR3 size: 14 residues. The germline V gene encodes CDR1 SEHNR and CDR2 FQNEAQ (reference sequence). As DNA, the CDR3 is TGTGCCAGCAGCTTACCAGACGAGCAAGAGACCCAGTACTTC. This codes for CASSLPDEQETQYF. The full variable domain, in which reference TRBV7-9 and TRBJ2-5 provide the parts outside the CDR3, is DTGVSQNPRHKITKRGQNVTFRCDPISEHNRLYWYRQTLGQGPEFLTYFQNEAQLEKSRLLSDRFSAERPKGSFSTLEIQRTEQGDSAMYLCASSLPDEQETQYFGPGTRLLVL.

The chain combines TRBV19 with TRBJ2-5; a possible D gene is TRBD1 (6 bases). The length of the CDR3 is 14 residues. Germline V gene data show CDR1 as LNHDA and CDR2 as SQIVND (reference sequence). Trimming removed 3 bases at V and 3 bases at J, with 11 bases between. The CDR3 coding sequence is TGTGCCAGTAGTATTTGGGGGCAAGAAGAGACCCAGTACTTC. Protein: CASSIWGQEETQYF.

Here the CDR3 DNA reads TGTGCCATCAGTGAATCGCTCGGAGGAGGCTACGAGCAGTACTTC. It yields the protein CAISESLGGGYEQYF. The V and J genes are TRBV10-3 and TRBJ2-7; tentatively, D is TRBD2 (5 bases). Between the trimmed V and J ends, which lost 3 bases and 3 bases, there was a span of 15 bases. Germline CDR1 reads ENHRY; CDR2 reads SYGVKD. This CDR3 is built from 15 residues.

This chain connects TRBV6-1 to TRBJ1-2; possibly TRBD1 for D (6 bases). With 5 bases removed from V and 4 bases from J, the gap between germline ends came to 14 bases. Germline assignment: CDR1 MNHNS and CDR2 SASEGT. The CDR3 spans 14 residues. CDR3 bases: TGTGCCAGCAGTTTTAGACAGGTTCTCTATGGCTACACCTTC. Amino acid sequence: CASSFRQVLYGYTF.

This chain uses TRBV29-1 with TRBJ1-2; D is perhaps TRBD1 (5 bases). CDR3 length equals 14 residues. The germline gives CDR1 SQVTM, CDR2 ANQGSEA. V dropped 0 bases and J dropped 4 bases, with 12 bases sitting between them. CDR3 sequence (DNA): TGCAGCGTTGAAGAAGACGAGGGGATCTATGGCTACACCTTC. Protein: CSVEEDEGIYGYTF.

The chain uses TRBV28 and TRBJ1-1; possibly TRBD1 for D (6 bases). This CDR3 is 15 amino acids long. V was shortened by 6 bases and J by 1 base, with 15 bases between the two germline ends. Germline CDR1 is MDHEN and CDR2 is SYDVKM. The chain's CDR3 is CASRPYPGANTEAFF. CDR3 sequence (DNA): TGTGCCAGCAGACCTTACCCGGGGGCGAACACTGAAGCTTTCTTT.